The text below deals with one T cell receptor (beta chain). The data were obtained in a study of shared clonotypes between healthy human individuals. Profiled with immunoSEQ multiplex PCR; TCRdb holds only in-frame clones, not every one. The data contain about 2 million clones, 95% of them seen just once; the ten biggest clones take up 0.13%. This CDR3 has 13 amino acids. Germline CDR1 SGHTS, CDR2 YDEGEE. V dropped 2 bases and J dropped 6 bases, with 12 bases sitting between them. Sequencing was done on a sample of naive CD4+ T cells sorted from blood. Subset noted: CD45RA+ positively selected. This chain connects TRBV5-8 to TRBJ2-7; D possibly corresponds to TRBD2 (5 bases). The TCR originated in a man in his late teens or twenties in good health. The CDR3 nucleotides read TGTGCCAGCAGCTTTTCCGGGGTTGGCGAGCAGTACTTC. Residues: CASSFSGVGEQYF.